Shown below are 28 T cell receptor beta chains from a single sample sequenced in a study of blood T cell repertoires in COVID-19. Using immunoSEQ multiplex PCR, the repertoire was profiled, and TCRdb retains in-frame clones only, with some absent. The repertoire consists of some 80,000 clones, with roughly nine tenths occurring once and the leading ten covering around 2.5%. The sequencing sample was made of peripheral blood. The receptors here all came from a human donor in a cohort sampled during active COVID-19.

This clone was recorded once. CDR3 sequence (DNA): TGTGCCAGCAGTGAAAGGAGTATTGGAGCTTTCTTT. This sequence encodes CASSERSIGAFF. The rearrangement joins TRBV6-1 to TRBJ1-1, with D unclear. Trimming took 2 bases from V and 10 from J, leaving 11 bases between them. Germline loops: CDR1 MNHNS, CDR2 SASEGT. The CDR3 is made up of 12 amino acids.

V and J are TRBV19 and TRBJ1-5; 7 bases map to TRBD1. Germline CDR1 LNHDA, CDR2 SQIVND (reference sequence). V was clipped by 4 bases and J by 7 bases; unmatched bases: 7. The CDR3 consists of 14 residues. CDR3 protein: CASSRGTVEQPQHF. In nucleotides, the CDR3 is TGTGCCAGTAGTAGAGGGACAGTTGAACAGCCCCAGCATTTT.

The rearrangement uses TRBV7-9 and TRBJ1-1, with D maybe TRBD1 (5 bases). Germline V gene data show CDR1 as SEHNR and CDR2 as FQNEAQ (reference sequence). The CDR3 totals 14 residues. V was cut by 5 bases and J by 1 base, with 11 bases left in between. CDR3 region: CASSRGGSNTEAFF. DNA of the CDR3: TGTGCCAGCAGCCGCGGGGGTTCGAACACTGAAGCTTTCTTT.

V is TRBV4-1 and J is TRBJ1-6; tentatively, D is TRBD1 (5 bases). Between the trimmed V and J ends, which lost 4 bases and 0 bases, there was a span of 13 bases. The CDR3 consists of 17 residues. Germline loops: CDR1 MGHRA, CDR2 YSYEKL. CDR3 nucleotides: TGCGCCAGCAGCCTCGAACAGGTTAGCTCCTATAATTCACCCCTCCACTTT. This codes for CASSLEQVSSYNSPLHF.

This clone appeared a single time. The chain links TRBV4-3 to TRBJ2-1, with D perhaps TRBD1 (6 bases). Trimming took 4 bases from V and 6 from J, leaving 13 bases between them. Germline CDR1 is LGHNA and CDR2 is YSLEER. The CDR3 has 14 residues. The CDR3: CASSRPGTPNEQFF. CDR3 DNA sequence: TGCGCCAGCAGCCGCCCCGGGACACCCAATGAGCAGTTCTTC.

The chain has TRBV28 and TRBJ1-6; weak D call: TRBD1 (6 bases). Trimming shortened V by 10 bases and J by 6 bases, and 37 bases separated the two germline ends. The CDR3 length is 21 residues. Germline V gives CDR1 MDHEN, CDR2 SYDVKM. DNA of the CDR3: TGTGCCACCCGACCTAAAGTCTCAGGGGCCCCAAGAGACTGGATTAATTCACCCCTCCACTTT. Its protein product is CATRPKVSGAPRDWINSPLHF.

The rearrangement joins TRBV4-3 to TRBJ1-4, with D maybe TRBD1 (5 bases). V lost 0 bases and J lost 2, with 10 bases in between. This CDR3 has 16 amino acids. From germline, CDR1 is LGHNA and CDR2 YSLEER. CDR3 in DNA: TGCGCCAGCAGCCAAGAACCAGGGACTACTAATGAAAAACTGTTTTTT. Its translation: CASSQEPGTTNEKLFF.

The CDR3 sequence is CATSRDLAENTIYF. The CDR3 bases are TGTGCCACCAGCAGAGATCTAGCGGAAAACACCATATATTTT. The chain couples TRBV15 to TRBJ1-3, with D unresolved. V was shortened by 0 bases and J by 6 bases, with 9 bases between the two germline ends. Germline V gene lookup returns CDR1 LNHNV and CDR2 YYDKDF (reference sequence). The CDR3 loop spans 14 amino acids.

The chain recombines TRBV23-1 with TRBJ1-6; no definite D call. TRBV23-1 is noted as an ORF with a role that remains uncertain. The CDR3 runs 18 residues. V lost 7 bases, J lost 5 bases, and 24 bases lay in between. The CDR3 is CASIKRPTSMVHNSPLHF. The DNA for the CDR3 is TGCGCCAGCATTAAGCGTCCTACCTCGATGGTCCATAATTCACCCCTCCACTTT.

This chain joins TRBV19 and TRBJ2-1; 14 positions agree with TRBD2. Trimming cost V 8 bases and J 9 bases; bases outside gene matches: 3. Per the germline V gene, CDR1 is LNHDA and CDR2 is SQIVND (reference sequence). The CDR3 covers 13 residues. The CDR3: CASGTSGSAEQFF. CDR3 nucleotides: TGTGCCAGTGGGACTAGCGGGAGTGCTGAGCAGTTCTTC.

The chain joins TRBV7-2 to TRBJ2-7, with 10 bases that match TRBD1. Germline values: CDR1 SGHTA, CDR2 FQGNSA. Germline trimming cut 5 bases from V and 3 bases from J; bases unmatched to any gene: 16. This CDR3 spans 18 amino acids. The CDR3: CASSLGPSGTGVVYEQYF. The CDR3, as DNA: TGTGCCAGCAGCCTAGGCCCCTCGGGGACAGGGGTCGTCTACGAGCAGTACTTC.

The CDR3 DNA is TGTGCCAGCAGCTCTCCAAGACAGGGGGGGAACACTGAAGCTTTCTTT. Translation gives CASSSPRQGGNTEAFF. The chain uses TRBV11-2 and TRBJ1-1; 9 nucleotides match TRBD1. J lost 1 base, V lost 4 bases, and 7 bases had no gene match. CDR1 is SGHAT and CDR2 is FQNNGV in the germline V gene. The CDR3 runs to 16 residues.

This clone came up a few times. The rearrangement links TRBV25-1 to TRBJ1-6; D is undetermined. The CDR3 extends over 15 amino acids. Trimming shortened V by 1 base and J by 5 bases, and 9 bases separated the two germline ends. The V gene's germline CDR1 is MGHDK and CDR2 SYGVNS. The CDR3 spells CASSESVGDNSPLHF. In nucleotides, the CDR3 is TGTGCCAGCAGTGAATCCGTCGGGGATAATTCACCCCTCCACTTT.

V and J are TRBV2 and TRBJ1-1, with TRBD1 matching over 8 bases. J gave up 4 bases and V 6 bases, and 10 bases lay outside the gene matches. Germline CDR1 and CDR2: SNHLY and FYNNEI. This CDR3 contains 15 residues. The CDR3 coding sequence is TGTGCCAGCAGAAGTCGCGGGACAGGTCGCACTGAAGCTTTCTTT. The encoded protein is CASRSRGTGRTEAFF.

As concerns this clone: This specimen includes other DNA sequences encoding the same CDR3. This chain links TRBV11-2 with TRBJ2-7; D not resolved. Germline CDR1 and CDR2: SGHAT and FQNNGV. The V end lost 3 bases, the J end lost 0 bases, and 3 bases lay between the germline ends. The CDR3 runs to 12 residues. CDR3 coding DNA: TGTGCCAGCAGCTTTAACTCCTACGAGCAGTACTTC. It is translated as CASSFNSYEQYF.

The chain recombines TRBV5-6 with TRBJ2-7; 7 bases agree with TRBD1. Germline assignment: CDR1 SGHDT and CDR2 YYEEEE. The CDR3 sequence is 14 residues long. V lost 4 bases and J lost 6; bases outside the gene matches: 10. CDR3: CASSLLLNRGEQYF. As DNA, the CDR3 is TGTGCCAGCAGCCTACTCCTTAACAGGGGCGAGCAGTACTTC.

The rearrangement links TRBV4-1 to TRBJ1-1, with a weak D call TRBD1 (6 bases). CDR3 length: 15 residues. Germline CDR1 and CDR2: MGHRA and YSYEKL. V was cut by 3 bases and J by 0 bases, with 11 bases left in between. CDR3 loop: CASSHPTGLNTEAFF. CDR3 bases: TGCGCCAGCAGCCATCCGACAGGCCTGAACACTGAAGCTTTCTTT.

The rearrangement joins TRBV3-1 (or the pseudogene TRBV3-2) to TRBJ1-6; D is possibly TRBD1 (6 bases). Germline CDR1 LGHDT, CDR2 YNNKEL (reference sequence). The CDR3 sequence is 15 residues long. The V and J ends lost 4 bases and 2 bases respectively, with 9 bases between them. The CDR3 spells CASSPTGPYNSPLHF. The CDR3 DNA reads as TGTGCCAGCAGCCCCACAGGGCCCTATAATTCACCCCTCCACTTT.

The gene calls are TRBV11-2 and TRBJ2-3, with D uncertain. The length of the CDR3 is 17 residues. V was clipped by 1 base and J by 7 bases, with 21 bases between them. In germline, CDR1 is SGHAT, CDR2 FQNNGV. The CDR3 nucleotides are TGTGCCAGCAGCTTAGGCTCCCTTAATCTACTCCGTCATACGCAGTATTTT. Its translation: CASSLGSLNLLRHTQYF.

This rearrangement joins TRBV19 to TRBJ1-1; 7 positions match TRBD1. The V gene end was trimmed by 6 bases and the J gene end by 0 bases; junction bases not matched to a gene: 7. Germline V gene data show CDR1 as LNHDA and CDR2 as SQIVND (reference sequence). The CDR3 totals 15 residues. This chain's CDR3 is CASRTGRSMNTEAFF. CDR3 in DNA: TGTGCCAGTAGGACAGGGAGATCCATGAACACTGAAGCTTTCTTT. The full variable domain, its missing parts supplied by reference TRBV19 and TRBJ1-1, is DGGITQSPKYLFRKEGQNVTLSCEQNLNHDAMYWYRQDPGQGLRLIYYSQIVNDFQKGDIAEGYSVSREKKESFPLTVTSAQKNPTAFYLCASRTGRSMNTEAFFGQGTRLTVV.

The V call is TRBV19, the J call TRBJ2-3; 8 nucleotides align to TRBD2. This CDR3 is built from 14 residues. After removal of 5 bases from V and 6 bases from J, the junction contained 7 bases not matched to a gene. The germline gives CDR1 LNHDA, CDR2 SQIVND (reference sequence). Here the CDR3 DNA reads TGTGCCAGTAGTTTGACTAGCGTGGTTGATACGCAGTATTTT. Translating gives CASSLTSVVDTQYF. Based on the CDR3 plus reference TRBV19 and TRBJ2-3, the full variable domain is DGGITQSPKYLFRKEGQNVTLSCEQNLNHDAMYWYRQDPGQGLRLIYYSQIVNDFQKGDIAEGYSVSREKKESFPLTVTSAQKNPTAFYLCASSLTSVVDTQYFGPGTRLTVL.

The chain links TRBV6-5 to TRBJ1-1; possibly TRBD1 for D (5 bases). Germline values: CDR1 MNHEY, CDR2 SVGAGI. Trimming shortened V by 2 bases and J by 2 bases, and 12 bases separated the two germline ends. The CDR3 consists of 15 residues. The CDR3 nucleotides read TGTGCCAGCAGTTACCAGGGTCGGGTTAACACTGAAGCTTTCTTT. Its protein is CASSYQGRVNTEAFF.

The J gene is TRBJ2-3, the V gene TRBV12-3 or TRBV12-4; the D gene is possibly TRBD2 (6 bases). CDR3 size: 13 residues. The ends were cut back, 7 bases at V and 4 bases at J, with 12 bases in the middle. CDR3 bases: TGTGCCAGCAACCGACTAGGGGCAGATACGCAGTATTTT. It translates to CASNRLGADTQYF.

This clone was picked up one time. DNA for the CDR3: TGTGCCAGCAGCTTAGTCGTACAGGCTAATGAGCAGTTCTTC. Its translation is CASSLVVQANEQFF. The chain combines TRBV7-8 with TRBJ2-1; possibly TRBD1 for D (5 bases). The V end was cut by 1 base, the J end by 7 bases, with 11 bases between. CDR1 SGHVS and CDR2 FQNEAQ come from the germline V gene. The CDR3 spans 14 residues.

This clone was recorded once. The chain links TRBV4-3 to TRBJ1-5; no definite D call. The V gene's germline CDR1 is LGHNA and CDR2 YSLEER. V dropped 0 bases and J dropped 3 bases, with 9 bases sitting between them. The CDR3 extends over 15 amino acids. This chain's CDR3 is CASSQDPGLNQPQHF. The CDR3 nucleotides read TGCGCCAGCAGCCAAGATCCAGGACTCAATCAGCCCCAGCATTTT.

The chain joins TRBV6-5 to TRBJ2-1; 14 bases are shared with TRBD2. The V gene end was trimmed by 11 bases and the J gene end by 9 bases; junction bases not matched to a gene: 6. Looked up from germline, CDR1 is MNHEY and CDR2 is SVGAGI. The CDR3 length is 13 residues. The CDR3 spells CAAKTSGRVEQFF. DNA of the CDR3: TGTGCCGCTAAGACTAGCGGGAGGGTTGAGCAGTTCTTC.

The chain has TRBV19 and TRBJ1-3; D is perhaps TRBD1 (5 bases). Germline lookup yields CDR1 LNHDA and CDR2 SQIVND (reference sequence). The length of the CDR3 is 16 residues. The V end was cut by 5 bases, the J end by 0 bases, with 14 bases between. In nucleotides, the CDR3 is TGTGCCAGTAGTGTGGGACTTCTGAACTCTGGAAACACCATATATTTT. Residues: CASSVGLLNSGNTIYF.

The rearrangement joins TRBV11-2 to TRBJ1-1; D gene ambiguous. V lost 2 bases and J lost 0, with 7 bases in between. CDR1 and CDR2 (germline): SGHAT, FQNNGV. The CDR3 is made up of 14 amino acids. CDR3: CASSLFLMNTEAFF. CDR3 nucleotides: TGTGCCAGCAGCTTATTTTTAATGAACACTGAAGCTTTCTTT.